This T cell receptor beta chain was found in a study of blood T cell repertoires in COVID-19. Here immunoSEQ multiplex PCR was the method, and the copy in TCRdb shows in-frame clones only, minus some. The repertoire consists of 200,000 to 250,000 clones, with approximately 88% occurring once and the leading ten covering under 7%. The CDR3 totals 11 residues. The trim removed 9 bases at V and 8 bases at J, leaving 3 bases unmatched. CDR1 and CDR2 (germline): MNHEY, SVGAGI. V and J are TRBV6-5 and TRBJ2-1; TRBD2 agrees at 8 bases. Sequenced sample: peripheral blood. The TCR comes from a man in his 60s who had recovered from COVID-19. The CDR3 DNA sequence: TGTGCCAGTACACTAGCGGATGAGCAGTTCTTC. Its translation is CASTLADEQFF.